The 29 T cell receptor beta chains listed next were all sequenced from one sample in a study of early T cells in non-severe SARS-CoV-2 infection. TCRdb ran MiXCR on the 5' RACE reads and lists one entry per CDR3 protein. The sample consists of 70,000 or so distinct CDR3 sequences, roughly an eighth of them appearing once. The sequenced sample was whole blood. These receptors all stem from an adult who was a healthcare worker with PCR-confirmed SARS-CoV-2 infection or an uninfected control (not recorded which).

This chain uses TRBV20-1 with TRBJ2-1; 9 positions agree with TRBD2. The junction had 9 bases not matched to a gene; V was cut back by 0 bases and J by 9 bases. The CDR3 sequence is 15 residues long. Germline CDR1 and CDR2: DFQATT and SNEGSKA (reference sequence). In DNA form, the CDR3 reads TGCAGTGCTAGAGATTTCGGGACTAGCTTATTTGAGCAGTTCTTC. Translating gives CSARDFGTSLFEQFF.

This clonotype showed up many times. The J gene is TRBJ1-2, the V gene TRBV4-1; D gene uncertain. Per germline, CDR1 MGHRA and CDR2 YSYEKL. The V gene lost 2 bases and the J gene lost 3 bases, with 16 bases spanning the gap. The length of the CDR3 is 16 residues. CDR3 region: CASSQPRGNWDYGYTF. The CDR3 nucleotides read TGCGCCAGCAGCCAACCACGGGGAAATTGGGACTATGGCTACACCTTC.

The J gene is TRBJ2-7, the V gene TRBV13, with D perhaps being TRBD1 or TRBD2 (5 bases each). Germline CDR1 is PRHDT and CDR2 is FYEKMQ (reference sequence). Trimming pared 0 bases from V and 1 base from J, leaving 13 bases between. This CDR3 comprises 16 residues. CDR3 amino acids: CASSLGGSEGSYEQYF. In DNA, the CDR3 is TGTGCCAGCAGCTTAGGGGGATCCGAGGGGTCCTACGAGCAGTACTTC.

The sample holds many counts of this clonotype. The chain couples TRBV6-1 to TRBJ1-1; 8 positions agree with TRBD1. Germline loops: CDR1 MNHNS, CDR2 SASEGT. The CDR3 loop spans 13 amino acids. After removal of 7 bases from V and 1 base from J, the junction contained 2 bases not matched to a gene. The CDR3 DNA reads as TGTGCCAGCACCGGACAGGGGAACACTGAAGCTTTCTTT. This encodes CASTGQGNTEAFF.

The chain joins TRBV2 to TRBJ2-7, with unresolved D. CDR1 SNHLY and CDR2 FYNNEI come from the germline V gene. CDR3 length: 12 amino acids. The V end was cut by 9 bases, the J end by 2 bases, with 11 bases between. CDR3 residues: CARHSYAYEQYF. CDR3 coding DNA: TGTGCCAGGCACAGTTACGCCTACGAGCAGTACTTC.

This clonotype was seen at least ten times. This chain links TRBV29-1 with TRBJ2-2; D assignment may be TRBD1 or TRBD2 (5 bases each). CDR1 and CDR2 from the germline V gene are SQVTM and ANQGSEA. The CDR3 extends over 14 amino acids. Trimming took off 1 base at V and 6 bases at J, with 12 bases between the two ends. The DNA of the CDR3 is TGCAGCGTTGAAGCGGGGCGCCCCTCCGGGGAGCTGTTTTTT. Encoded protein: CSVEAGRPSGELFF.

This clonotype was seen more than once but under ten times. The chain couples TRBV18 to TRBJ1-3; 7 nucleotides line up with TRBD1. Germline V gene data show CDR1 as KGHSH and CDR2 as LQKENI. The V segment lost 2 bases and the J segment 8 bases; nucleotides outside the gene matches: 6. CDR3 length: 14 amino acids. The CDR3 bases are TGTGCCAGCTCACCATGGGACAGCGAGGACACCATATATTTT. Amino acid sequence: CASSPWDSEDTIYF.

This clonotype was observed a few times. The rearrangement joins TRBV12-3 or TRBV12-4 to TRBJ1-2; D remains unclear. The V gene lost 1 base and the J gene lost 0 bases, with 6 bases spanning the gap. This CDR3 has 14 amino acids. CDR3 in amino acids: CASSLGQANYGYTF. The CDR3 DNA is TGTGCCAGCAGTTTAGGGCAAGCTAACTATGGCTACACCTTC.

By sample share, this clonotype is medium-sized. The genes are TRBV28 and TRBJ1-5; D ambiguous. The germline CDR1 and CDR2 sequences are MDHEN and SYDVKM. The CDR3 runs 14 residues. Trimming removed 5 bases from V and 6 bases from J, with 14 bases in between. In nucleotides, the CDR3 is TGTGCCAGCAGTGTTTTGGGGTCTAGTCAGCCCCAGCATTTT. Its translation is CASSVLGSSQPQHF.

The CDR3 protein is CASSEVRSSGGGMKTQYF. The CDR3 nucleotides are TGTGCCAGCAGTGAGGTCCGGTCGTCTGGCGGGGGGATGAAGACCCAGTACTTC. The rearrangement uses TRBV2 and TRBJ2-5; 8 bases match TRBD2. After removal of 3 bases from V and 6 bases from J, the junction contained 18 bases not matched to a gene. This CDR3 has 18 residues. Germline values: CDR1 SNHLY, CDR2 FYNNEI.

This clonotype was counted many times. The CDR3 DNA follows: TGTGCCAGCAGCTTGAACAGAGATTACGAGCAGTACTTC. Its protein is CASSLNRDYEQYF. The chain employs TRBV7-2 and TRBJ2-7; D remains ambiguous. The CDR3 loop spans 13 amino acids. V was trimmed by 3 bases and J by 4 bases, leaving 10 bases between them. Germline V gene lookup returns CDR1 SGHTA and CDR2 FQGNSA.

This clonotype was detected only a few times. V usage is TRBV27 and J usage is TRBJ2-3, with a tentative D call TRBD2 (6 bases). Germline V CDR1 and CDR2: MNHEY, SMNVEV (reference sequence). CDR3 length: 13 amino acids. The ends were cut back, 6 bases at V and 2 bases at J, with 9 bases in the middle. CDR3 nucleotides: TGTGCCAGCAGGCGGCGGGACACAGATACGCAGTATTTT. This translates into CASRRRDTDTQYF.

The rearrangement uses TRBV7-2 and TRBJ1-2; maybe TRBD1 (5 bases). V was pared by 5 bases and J by 6 bases, with 16 bases between. The CDR3 extends over 14 amino acids. Looked up from germline, CDR1 is SGHTA and CDR2 is FQGNSA. The CDR3 loop reads CASSLAPGTDGYTF. CDR3 DNA: TGTGCCAGCAGCCTGGCACCCGGGACGGATGGCTACACCTTC.

This clonotype came up many times. This sequence joins TRBV7-3 and TRBJ2-6, with D maybe TRBD1 (6 bases). The CDR3 spans 13 residues. Looked up from germline, CDR1 is SGHTA and CDR2 is FQGTGA. Trimming took off 5 bases at V and 13 bases at J, with 15 bases between the two ends. Here the CDR3 reads CASSQNQGYVLTF. Here the CDR3 DNA reads TGTGCCAGCAGCCAAAATCAGGGGTATGTCCTGACTTTC.

In this sample, this clonotype turned up many times. The V call is TRBV12-3 or TRBV12-4, the J call TRBJ2-4; D is ambiguous. This CDR3 region has 13 residues. Between the trimmed V and J ends, which lost 3 bases and 0 bases, there was a span of 3 bases. The CDR3 sequence is CASSFKAKNIQYF. Written as DNA, the CDR3 is TGTGCCAGCAGTTTCAAAGCCAAAAACATTCAGTACTTC.

The rearrangement links TRBV6-4 to TRBJ2-2; perhaps TRBD1 as D (6 bases). Germline values: CDR1 MRHNA, CDR2 SNTAGT. The CDR3 contains 15 residues. Trimming left V 1 base short and J 5 bases short, with 11 bases between. CDR3 in amino acids: CASSDFSGETGELFF. The CDR3 DNA sequence: TGTGCCAGCAGTGACTTTTCAGGGGAGACCGGGGAGCTGTTTTTT.

A few counts support this clonotype. The genes are TRBV19 and TRBJ2-1; the D gene is possibly TRBD2 (5 bases). CDR3 length: 15 residues. V shed 4 bases and J shed 2 bases, with 12 bases lying between them. Germline V gene sequence: CDR1 LNHDA, CDR2 SQIVND (reference sequence). The CDR3 here is CASSKESGTYNEQFF. As DNA, the CDR3 is TGTGCCAGTAGTAAGGAGAGCGGAACCTACAATGAGCAGTTCTTC.

The chain employs TRBV2 and TRBJ2-6, with D perhaps matching TRBD1 (6 bases). CDR1 is SNHLY and CDR2 is FYNNEI in the germline V gene. V was pared by 5 bases and J by 0 bases, with 11 bases between. The CDR3 loop spans 16 amino acids. The CDR3, as DNA: TGTGCCAGCAGTTTCACAGGGCCCTCTGGGGCCAACGTCCTGACTTTC. Its translation is CASSFTGPSGANVLTF.

The rearrangement uses TRBV20-1 and TRBJ2-5, with unresolved D. The CDR3 spans 13 residues. Germline V gene data show CDR1 as DFQATT and CDR2 as SNEGSKA (reference sequence). Trimming removed 3 bases at V and 1 base at J, with 9 bases between. CDR3 nucleotide sequence: TGCAGTGCTAGTGTTGCTCGCCAAGAGACCCAGTACTTC. Amino acids: CSASVARQETQYF.

This chain connects TRBV10-3 to TRBJ1-1; D is unresolved. The CDR3 covers 13 residues. The V end lost 7 bases, the J end lost 3 bases, and 12 bases lay between the germline ends. Germline CDR1 ENHRY, CDR2 SYGVKD. As DNA, the CDR3 is TGTGCCATCAATCTGGGGAAGGACACTGAAGCTTTCTTT. It specifies CAINLGKDTEAFF.

The chain couples TRBV5-1 to TRBJ2-4, with 7 bases aligning to TRBD1. There are 14 residues in the CDR3. Trimming took 4 bases from V and 4 from J; bases not matched to a gene: 5. Germline V gene sequence: CDR1 SGHRS, CDR2 YFSETQ. CDR3 DNA: TGCGCCAGCAGCACTCCGGGACAGAAAAACATTCAGTACTTC. It is translated as CASSTPGQKNIQYF. The entire variable domain, with the rest obtained from reference TRBV5-1 and TRBJ2-4, is as follows: KAGVTQTPRYLIKTRGQQVTLSCSPISGHRSVSWYQQTPGQGLQFLFEYFSETQRNKGNFPGRFSGRQFSNSRSEMNVSTLELGDSALYLCASSTPGQKNIQYFGAGTRLSVL.

The CDR3 region has the DNA TGCAGTGCTAGCATTCAGGTTCTCTACGAGCAGTACTTC. This gives the protein CSASIQVLYEQYF. The chain combines TRBV20-1 with TRBJ2-7, with unresolved D. From germline, CDR1 is DFQATT and CDR2 SNEGSKA (reference sequence). V was trimmed by 3 bases and J by 3 bases, leaving 12 bases between them. The length of the CDR3 is 13 residues.

This chain connects TRBV28 to TRBJ1-4; D is unclear. The germline V and J ends were trimmed by 1 base and 8 bases, with 5 bases remaining between them. This CDR3 has 12 amino acids. Germline CDR1 reads MDHEN; CDR2 reads SYDVKM. The CDR3 sequence is CASSLFGEKLFF. CDR3 coding DNA: TGTGCCAGCAGTTTATTCGGGGAAAAACTGTTTTTT.

The V and J genes are TRBV20-1 and TRBJ2-7; the match to TRBD2 covers 8 bases. The CDR3 has 13 amino acids. V shed 5 bases, J shed 3 bases, and the junction held 6 bases outside the gene matches. Germline CDR1 and CDR2: DFQATT and SNEGSKA (reference sequence). The CDR3 DNA follows: TGCAGTGCTTTATTAGCGGGGAACTACGAGCAGTACTTC. The encoded protein is CSALLAGNYEQYF.

The chain joins TRBV11-2 to TRBJ2-2; no clear D. The V end lost 2 bases, the J end lost 1 base, and 5 bases lay between the germline ends. This CDR3 contains 14 residues. CDR1 and CDR2 (germline): SGHAT, FQNNGV. The CDR3 sequence: CASSLNRNTGELFF. The DNA for the CDR3 is TGTGCCAGCAGCTTAAATAGGAACACCGGGGAGCTGTTTTTT.

The chain combines TRBV14 with TRBJ2-5; weak D call: TRBD1 (5 bases). CDR3 length equals 18 residues. Looked up from germline, CDR1 is SGHDN and CDR2 is FVKESK. Deletions cut 1 base from V and 3 bases from J, with 21 bases between. The CDR3 loop reads CASSQGRAGLASEETQYF. The CDR3 nucleotides are TGTGCCAGCAGCCAAGGTCGGGCAGGGCTGGCATCCGAAGAGACCCAGTACTTC.

This clonotype showed up just once. The V and J genes are TRBV6-2 or TRBV6-3 and TRBJ1-4; tentatively, D is TRBD1 (5 bases). CDR1 is MNHEY, CDR2 SVGEGT, per germline. With 6 bases removed from V and 0 bases from J, the gap between germline ends came to 11 bases. The length of the CDR3 is 15 residues. The chain's CDR3 is CASRLQQATNEKLFF. For the CDR3, the DNA is TGTGCCAGCAGACTTCAACAGGCAACTAATGAAAAACTGTTTTTT.

This clonotype was counted only a few times. The chain links TRBV7-6 to TRBJ1-4; D gene unclear. V was clipped by 1 base and J by 5 bases, with 11 bases between them. The germline V gene has CDR1 SGHVS and CDR2 FNYEAQ. CDR3 length: 15 amino acids. In nucleotides, the CDR3 is TGTGCCAGCAGCTTAGGAAATTTGGGAAATGAAAAACTGTTTTTT. This gives the protein CASSLGNLGNEKLFF.

This clonotype was observed many times. The chain combines TRBV5-5 with TRBJ2-7; the D gene could be TRBD1 or TRBD2 (7 bases each). The germline V gene encodes CDR1 SGHKS and CDR2 YYEKEE (reference sequence). V lost 3 bases and J 5 bases, leaving 18 bases between the germline ends. This CDR3 is 15 amino acids long. In nucleotides, the CDR3 is TGTGCCAGCAGCTCGGTGGGAGGGGGCATGAACGAGCAGTACTTC. Protein: CASSSVGGGMNEQYF.